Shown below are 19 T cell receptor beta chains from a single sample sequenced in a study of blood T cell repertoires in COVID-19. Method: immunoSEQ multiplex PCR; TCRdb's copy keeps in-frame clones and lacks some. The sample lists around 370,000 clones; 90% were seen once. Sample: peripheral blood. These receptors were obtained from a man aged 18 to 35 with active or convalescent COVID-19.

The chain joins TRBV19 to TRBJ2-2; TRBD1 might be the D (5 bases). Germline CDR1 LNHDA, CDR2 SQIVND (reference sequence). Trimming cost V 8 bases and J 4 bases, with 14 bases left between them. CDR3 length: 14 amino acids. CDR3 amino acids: CASRVGAVTGELFF. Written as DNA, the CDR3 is TGTGCCAGTCGGGTAGGGGCCGTCACCGGGGAGCTGTTTTTT.

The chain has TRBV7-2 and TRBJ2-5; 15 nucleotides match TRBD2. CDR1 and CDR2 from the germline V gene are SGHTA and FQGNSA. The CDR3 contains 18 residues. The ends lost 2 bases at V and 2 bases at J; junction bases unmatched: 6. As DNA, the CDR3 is TGTGCCAGCAGCTTACCGGGACTAGCGGGGGGTTGGCAAGAGACCCAGTACTTC. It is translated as CASSLPGLAGGWQETQYF.

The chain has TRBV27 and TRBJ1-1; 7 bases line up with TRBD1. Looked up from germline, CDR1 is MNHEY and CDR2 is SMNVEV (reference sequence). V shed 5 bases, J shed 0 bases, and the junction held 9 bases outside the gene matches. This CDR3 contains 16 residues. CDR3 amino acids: CASSHRQGPMNTEAFF. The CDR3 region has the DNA TGTGCCAGCAGTCACCGACAGGGACCGATGAACACTGAAGCTTTCTTT.

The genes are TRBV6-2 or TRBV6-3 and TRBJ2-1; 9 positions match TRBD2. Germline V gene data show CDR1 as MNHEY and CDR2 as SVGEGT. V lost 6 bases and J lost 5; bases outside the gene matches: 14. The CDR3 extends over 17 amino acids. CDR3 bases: TGTGCCAGCAGCAAACCCTGGACTAGCGCGTCCAACAATGAGCAGTTCTTC. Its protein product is CASSKPWTSASNNEQFF.

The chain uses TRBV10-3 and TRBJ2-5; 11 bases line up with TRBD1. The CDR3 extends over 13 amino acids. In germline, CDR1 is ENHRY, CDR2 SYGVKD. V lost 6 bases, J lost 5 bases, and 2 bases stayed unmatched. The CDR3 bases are TGTGCCATCAGCTGGGACAGGGGGGAGACCCAGTACTTC. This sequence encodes CAISWDRGETQYF.

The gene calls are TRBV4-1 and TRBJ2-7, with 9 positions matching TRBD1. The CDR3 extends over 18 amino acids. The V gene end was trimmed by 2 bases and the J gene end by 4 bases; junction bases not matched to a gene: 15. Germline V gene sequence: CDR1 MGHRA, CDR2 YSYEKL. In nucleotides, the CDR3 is TGCGCCAGCAGCCAATCAAGGACAGGGGTTTTACTTCCGTACGAGCAGTACTTC. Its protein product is CASSQSRTGVLLPYEQYF.

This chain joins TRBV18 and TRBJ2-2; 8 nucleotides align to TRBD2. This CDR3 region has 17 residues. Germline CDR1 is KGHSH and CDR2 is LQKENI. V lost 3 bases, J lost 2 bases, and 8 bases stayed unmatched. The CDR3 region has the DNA TGTGCCAGCTCACCTTCTCAGACTAGCGTTAACACCGGGGAGCTGTTTTTT. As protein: CASSPSQTSVNTGELFF.

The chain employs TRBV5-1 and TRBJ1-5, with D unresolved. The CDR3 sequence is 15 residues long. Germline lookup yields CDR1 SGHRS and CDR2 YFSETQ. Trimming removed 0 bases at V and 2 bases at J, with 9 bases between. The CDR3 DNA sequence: TGCGCCAGCAGCTTGGGTTACGGAGGCAATCAGCCCCAGCATTTT. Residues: CASSLGYGGNQPQHF.

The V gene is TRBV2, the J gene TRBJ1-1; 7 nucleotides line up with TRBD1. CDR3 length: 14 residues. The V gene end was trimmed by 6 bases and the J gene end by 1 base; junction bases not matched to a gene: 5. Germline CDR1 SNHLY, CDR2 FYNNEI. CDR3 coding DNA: TGTGCCAGCAGGACGGGACAGACGAACACTGAAGCTTTCTTT. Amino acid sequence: CASRTGQTNTEAFF.

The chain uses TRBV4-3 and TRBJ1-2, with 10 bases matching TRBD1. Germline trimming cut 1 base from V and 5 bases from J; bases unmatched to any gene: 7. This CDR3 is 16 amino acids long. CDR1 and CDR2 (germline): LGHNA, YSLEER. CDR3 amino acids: CASSQGGTGDIYGYTF. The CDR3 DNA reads TGCGCCAGCAGCCAAGGGGGGACAGGGGATATTTATGGCTACACCTTC.

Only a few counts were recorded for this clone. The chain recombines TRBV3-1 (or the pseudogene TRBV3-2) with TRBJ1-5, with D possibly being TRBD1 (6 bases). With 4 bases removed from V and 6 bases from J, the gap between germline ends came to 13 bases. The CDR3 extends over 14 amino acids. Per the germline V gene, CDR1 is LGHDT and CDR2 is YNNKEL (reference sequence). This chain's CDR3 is CASSPGQSVQPQHF. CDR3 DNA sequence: TGTGCCAGCAGCCCTGGACAGTCCGTTCAGCCCCAGCATTTT.

CDR3 sequence (DNA): TGTGCCACCGGTCTAGCGGGCACAGATACGCAGTATTTT. It codes for CATGLAGTDTQYF. V usage is TRBV15 and J usage is TRBJ2-3; TRBD2 agrees at 7 bases. Germline lookup yields CDR1 LNHNV and CDR2 YYDKDF (reference sequence). The J segment lost 1 base and the V segment lost 8 bases, leaving 3 bases of the junction unmatched. The CDR3 runs 13 residues.

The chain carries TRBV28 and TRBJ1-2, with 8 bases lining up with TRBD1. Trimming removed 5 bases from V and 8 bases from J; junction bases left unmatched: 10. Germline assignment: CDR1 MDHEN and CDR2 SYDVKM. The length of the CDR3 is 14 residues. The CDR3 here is CASSPTTGVEGYTF. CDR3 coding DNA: TGTGCCAGCAGTCCGACGACAGGGGTCGAGGGCTACACCTTC.

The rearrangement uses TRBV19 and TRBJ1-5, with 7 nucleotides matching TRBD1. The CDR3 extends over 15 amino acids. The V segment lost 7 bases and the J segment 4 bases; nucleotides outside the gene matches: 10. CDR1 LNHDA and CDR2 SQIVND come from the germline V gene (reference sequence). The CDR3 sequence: CASKPGQLLNQPQHF. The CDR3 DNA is TGTGCCAGTAAACCGGGACAGCTCTTAAATCAGCCCCAGCATTTT.

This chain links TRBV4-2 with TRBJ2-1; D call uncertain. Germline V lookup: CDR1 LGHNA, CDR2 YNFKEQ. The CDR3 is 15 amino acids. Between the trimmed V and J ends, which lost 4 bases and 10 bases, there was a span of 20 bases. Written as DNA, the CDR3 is TGTGCCAGCAGCCCACAGAAGTTAGAAGGTGGGGAGCAGTTCTTC. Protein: CASSPQKLEGGEQFF.

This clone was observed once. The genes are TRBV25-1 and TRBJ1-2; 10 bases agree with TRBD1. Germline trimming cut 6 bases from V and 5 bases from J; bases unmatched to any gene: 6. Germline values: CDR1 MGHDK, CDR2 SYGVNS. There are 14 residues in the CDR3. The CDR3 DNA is TGTGCCAGCAGGGAGACAGGGGGCGGGTATGGCTACACCTTC. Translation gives CASRETGGGYGYTF.

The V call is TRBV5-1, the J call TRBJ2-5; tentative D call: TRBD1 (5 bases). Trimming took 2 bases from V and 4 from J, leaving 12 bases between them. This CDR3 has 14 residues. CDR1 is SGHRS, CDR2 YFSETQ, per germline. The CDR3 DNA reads TGCGCCAGCAGCTTAGCTAGGGGCCGAGAGACCCAGTACTTC. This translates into CASSLARGRETQYF. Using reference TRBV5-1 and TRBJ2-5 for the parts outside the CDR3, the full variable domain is KAGVTQTPRYLIKTRGQQVTLSCSPISGHRSVSWYQQTPGQGLQFLFEYFSETQRNKGNFPGRFSGRQFSNSRSEMNVSTLELGDSALYLCASSLARGRETQYFGPGTRLLVL.

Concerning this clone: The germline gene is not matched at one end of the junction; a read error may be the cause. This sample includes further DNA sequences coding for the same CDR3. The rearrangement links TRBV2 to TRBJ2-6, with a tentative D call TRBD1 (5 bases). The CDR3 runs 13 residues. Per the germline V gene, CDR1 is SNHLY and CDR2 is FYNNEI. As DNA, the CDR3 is TGTGCCAGCAGTAGCTCTGGGGCCAACGTGCTGACTTTC. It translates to CASSSSGANVLTF.

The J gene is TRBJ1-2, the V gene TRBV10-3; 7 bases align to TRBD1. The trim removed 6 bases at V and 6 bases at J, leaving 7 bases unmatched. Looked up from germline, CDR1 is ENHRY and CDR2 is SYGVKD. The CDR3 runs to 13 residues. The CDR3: CAIRPPGGHGYTF. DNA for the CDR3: TGTGCCATCAGACCCCCAGGGGGACATGGCTACACCTTC.